These 22 T cell receptor beta chains were all obtained from the same sample, sequenced in a study of blood T cell repertoires in COVID-19. Profiled with immunoSEQ multiplex PCR; TCRdb holds only in-frame clones, not every one. The sample has roughly 150,000 clones, roughly 83% seen once. Sample: peripheral blood. These receptors were taken from a woman over 75 with active or convalescent COVID-19.

The chain uses TRBV7-9 and TRBJ1-1; D ambiguous. Germline CDR1 SEHNR, CDR2 FQNEAQ (reference sequence). Trimming removed 7 bases from V and 3 bases from J, with 6 bases in between. This CDR3 is 11 amino acids long. In DNA, the CDR3 is TGTGCCAGCAATCGGGACACTGAAGCTTTCTTT. Protein sequence: CASNRDTEAFF.

This clone appeared a single time. This sequence joins TRBV4-1 and TRBJ1-4, with 7 bases aligning to TRBD1. Trimming took 2 bases from V and 7 from J; bases not matched to a gene: 10. The CDR3 covers 16 residues. Per germline, CDR1 MGHRA and CDR2 YSYEKL. CDR3 sequence (DNA): TGCGCCAGCAGCCAACCACAGACAGGGAACGTTGAAAAACTGTTTTTT. Protein sequence: CASSQPQTGNVEKLFF.

V is TRBV5-1 and J is TRBJ2-2; 9 bases are shared with TRBD2. The CDR3 extends over 19 amino acids. J was trimmed by 3 bases and V by 3 bases; bases with no gene match: 15. Per germline, CDR1 SGHRS and CDR2 YFSETQ. This chain's CDR3 is CASSSKVGGGATHTGELFF. CDR3 nucleotides: TGCGCCAGCAGCTCGAAGGTCGGCGGGGGGGCTACGCACACCGGGGAGCTGTTTTTT.

This sequence joins TRBV9 and TRBJ2-7; 8 nucleotides align to TRBD1. This CDR3 is built from 14 residues. Germline values: CDR1 SGDLS, CDR2 YYNGEE. The junction had 0 bases not matched to a gene; V was cut back by 0 bases and J by 1 base. This CDR3 reads CASSVGDRSYEQYF. CDR3 in DNA: TGTGCCAGCAGCGTAGGGGACAGGTCCTACGAGCAGTACTTC.

The chain's CDR3 is CASSLLRTSGSSYEQYF. The CDR3 nucleotides are TGCGCCAGCAGCCTCCTGAGGACTAGCGGAAGCTCCTACGAGCAGTACTTC. The gene calls are TRBV5-1 and TRBJ2-7, with 10 bases matching TRBD2. This CDR3 is 17 amino acids long. The V gene end was trimmed by 4 bases and the J gene end by 0 bases; junction bases not matched to a gene: 10. Germline V gives CDR1 SGHRS, CDR2 YFSETQ.

A word on this clone: The junction and the germline gene differ at one end; a read error may be behind it. The V call is TRBV3-1 (or the pseudogene TRBV3-2), the J call TRBJ2-1; the match to TRBD2 covers 9 bases. CDR1 and CDR2 (germline): LGHDT, YNNKEL (reference sequence). This CDR3 spans 13 amino acids. The CDR3 spells CAGSQQLAGEQFF. DNA for the CDR3: TGTGCCGGCAGCCAACAACTAGCGGGTGAGCAGTTCTTC.

This clone was recorded only once. This chain links TRBV19 with TRBJ1-2, with no clear D. The CDR3 extends over 13 amino acids. Between the trimmed V and J ends, which lost 9 bases and 7 bases, there was a span of 18 bases. The germline CDR1 and CDR2 sequences are LNHDA and SQIVND (reference sequence). The CDR3 sequence: CASYRGTGPGYTF. As DNA, the CDR3 is TGTGCCAGCTACCGGGGTACCGGCCCTGGCTACACCTTC.

The J gene is TRBJ2-4, the V gene TRBV9; TRBD1 might be the D (7 bases). Trimming pared 4 bases from V and 4 bases from J, leaving 21 bases between. Germline CDR1 reads SGDLS; CDR2 reads YYNGEE. The CDR3 runs 17 residues. CDR3 DNA: TGTGCCAGCAGCCCCTCAATCCGCGGGACAGAGAAAAACATTCAGTACTTC. This gives the protein CASSPSIRGTEKNIQYF.

The DNA for the CDR3 is TGCGCCAGCTTCACAGGGGGATCCTACAATGAGCAGTTCTTC. Translating it yields CASFTGGSYNEQFF. The chain uses TRBV5-1 and TRBJ2-1; 8 bases are a match to TRBD1. Germline V CDR1 and CDR2: SGHRS, YFSETQ. V dropped 7 bases and J dropped 1; count of bases not matched to a gene: 4. The length of the CDR3 is 14 residues.

The chain has TRBV7-2 and TRBJ1-1, with D perhaps matching TRBD1 (5 bases). In germline, CDR1 is SGHTA, CDR2 FQGNSA. The V and J ends lost 4 bases and 0 bases respectively, with 12 bases between them. The length of the CDR3 is 15 residues. In nucleotides, the CDR3 is TGTGCCAGCAGCTCCTCGGGGGGTATGAACACTGAAGCTTTCTTT. Amino acids: CASSSSGGMNTEAFF.

The chain carries TRBV11-3 and TRBJ2-3; 8 bases line up with TRBD2. The CDR3 has 16 residues. Germline V gives CDR1 SGHNT, CDR2 YENEEA. Germline trimming cut 3 bases from V and 2 bases from J; bases unmatched to any gene: 7. DNA of the CDR3: TGTGCCAGCAGCTTGTATTGGCGGGGGGACACAGATACGCAGTATTTT. It translates to CASSLYWRGDTDTQYF.

V and J are TRBV7-6 and TRBJ2-5, with a possible D match to TRBD1 (5 bases). Looked up from germline, CDR1 is SGHVS and CDR2 is FNYEAQ. Trimming shortened V by 0 bases and J by 5 bases, and 13 bases separated the two germline ends. This CDR3 comprises 15 residues. CDR3 DNA sequence: TGTGCCAGCAGCTTAGCGTGGGGCTTGGGGGAGACCCAGTACTTC. It encodes CASSLAWGLGETQYF.

The chain recombines TRBV5-4 with TRBJ1-1; D is unclear. Germline CDR1 reads SGHNT; CDR2 reads YYREEE (reference sequence). The CDR3 has 15 amino acids. Trimming removed 4 bases at V and 5 bases at J, with 18 bases between. The CDR3 nucleotides read TGTGCCAGCAGCCAAATCTCTCTAACTACGACTGAAGCTTTCTTT. Protein product: CASSQISLTTTEAFF.

With respect to this clone: Different DNA sequences within this sample yield the same CDR3. In DNA form, the CDR3 reads TGTGCCAGCAGCTTAGCTAGCGGGGGCACAGATACGCAGTATTTT. Its translation: CASSLASGGTDTQYF. The gene calls are TRBV7-9 and TRBJ2-3, with TRBD2 matching 8 bases. The CDR3 loop spans 15 amino acids. CDR1 SEHNR and CDR2 FQNEAQ come from the germline V gene (reference sequence). The J segment lost 1 base and the V segment lost 0 bases, leaving 0 bases of the junction unmatched.

The chain links TRBV9 to TRBJ2-5; the match to TRBD1 covers 7 bases. The CDR3 has 14 amino acids. Trimming cost V 0 bases and J 5 bases; bases outside gene matches: 4. In germline, CDR1 is SGDLS, CDR2 YYNGEE. CDR3 loop: CASSVGQGRETQYF. CDR3 DNA: TGTGCCAGCAGCGTAGGACAGGGCAGGGAGACCCAGTACTTC.

This clone appeared once. The chain has TRBV5-4 and TRBJ1-1, with no clear D. Looked up from germline, CDR1 is SGHNT and CDR2 is YYREEE (reference sequence). The CDR3 sequence is 12 residues long. Trimming took off 4 bases at V and 10 bases at J, with 14 bases between the two ends. Written as DNA, the CDR3 is TGTGCCAGCAGCCAAGACCGGGAAGCAGCTTTCTTT. It is translated as CASSQDREAAFF.

J is TRBJ1-5 and V is TRBV2; 8 bases are a match to TRBD1. Trimming removed 5 bases from V and 3 bases from J; junction bases left unmatched: 9. The CDR3 is 16 amino acids. CDR1 is SNHLY, CDR2 FYNNEI, per germline. The CDR3 coding sequence is TGTGCCAGCAGTCCCAGGACAGGGCAAAACAATCAGCCCCAGCATTTT. The encoded protein is CASSPRTGQNNQPQHF.

This clone was counted between two and nine times. The chain combines TRBV16 with TRBJ2-1; tentative D call: TRBD2 (6 bases). This CDR3 contains 15 residues. Germline lookup yields CDR1 KGHSY and CDR2 FQNENV. The V end lost 1 base, the J end lost 0 bases, and 7 bases lay between the germline ends. The CDR3 spells CASSQFGSSYNEQFF. CDR3 nucleotides: TGTGCCAGCAGCCAATTCGGGAGCTCCTACAATGAGCAGTTCTTC.

This rearrangement joins TRBV7-2 to TRBJ2-2; maybe TRBD1 (5 bases). From germline, CDR1 is SGHTA and CDR2 FQGNSA. V was cut by 7 bases and J by 1 base, with 10 bases left in between. This CDR3 has 14 amino acids. Here the CDR3 reads CASTPGLNTGELFF. The CDR3 nucleotides are TGTGCCAGCACCCCAGGGCTGAACACCGGGGAGCTGTTTTTT.

The gene calls are TRBV10-3 and TRBJ1-1; weak D call: TRBD1 (5 bases). Per germline, CDR1 ENHRY and CDR2 SYGVKD. V dropped 5 bases and J dropped 1 base, with 17 bases sitting between them. The CDR3 is made up of 16 amino acids. The CDR3 spells CAISRGGSYKNTEAFF. Written as DNA, the CDR3 is TGTGCCATCAGTCGGGGGGGAAGCTATAAGAACACTGAAGCTTTCTTT.

The chain carries TRBV6-2 or TRBV6-3 and TRBJ2-6; 10 bases agree with TRBD2. Germline V gene data show CDR1 as MNHEY and CDR2 as SVGEGT. The J segment lost 0 bases and the V segment lost 0 bases, leaving 5 bases of the junction unmatched. CDR3 length equals 19 residues. The CDR3 nucleotides are TGTGCCAGCAGTTACTCGACAGCGGGGGGGCCCTCTGGGGCCAACGTCCTGACTTTC. It encodes CASSYSTAGGPSGANVLTF.

The chain recombines TRBV18 with TRBJ2-3, with D tentatively TRBD1 (6 bases). V was cut by 3 bases and J by 2 bases, with 12 bases left in between. This CDR3 comprises 15 residues. The germline gives CDR1 KGHSH, CDR2 LQKENI. CDR3 residues: CASSPTGLNTDTQYF. The CDR3 coding sequence is TGTGCCAGCTCACCGACAGGCCTAAACACAGATACGCAGTATTTT.